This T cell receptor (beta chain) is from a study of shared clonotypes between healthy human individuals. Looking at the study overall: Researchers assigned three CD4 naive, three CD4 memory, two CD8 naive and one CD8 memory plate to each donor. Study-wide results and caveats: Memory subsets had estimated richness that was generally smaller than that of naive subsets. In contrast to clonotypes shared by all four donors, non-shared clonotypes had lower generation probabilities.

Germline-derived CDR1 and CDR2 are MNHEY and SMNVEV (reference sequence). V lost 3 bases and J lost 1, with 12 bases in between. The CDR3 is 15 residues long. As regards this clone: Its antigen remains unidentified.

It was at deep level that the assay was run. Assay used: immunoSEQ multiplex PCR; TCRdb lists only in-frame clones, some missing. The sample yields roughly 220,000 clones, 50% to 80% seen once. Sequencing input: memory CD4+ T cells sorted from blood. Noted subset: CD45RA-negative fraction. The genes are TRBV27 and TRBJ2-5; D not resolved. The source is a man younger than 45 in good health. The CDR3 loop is CASSFVGRFQETQYF. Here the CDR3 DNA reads TGTGCCAGCAGTTTCGTAGGCCGCTTCCAAGAGACCCAGTACTTC.